The rows below give T cell receptor beta chains drawn from one sample of a study of blood T cells in healthy people across ages. TCRdb ran MiXCR on the 5' RACE reads and lists one entry per CDR3 protein. The data hold fewer than 900,000 distinct CDR3 sequences, with 35% to 40% observed a single time. The material sequenced was blood. These receptors were taken from a man younger than 35 in good health. CDR3s include the opening cysteine and the closing phenylalanine or tryptophan. Fields, in order: D gene, clone size, V gene, J gene, CDR3 protein, CDR3 DNA. D genes are given only for firm matches. Clone size is not always given. Where it is, it says once, few, many or a class for expanded clones.

d_call: NA; clone_size: few; v_call: TRBV3-1; j_call: TRBJ1-2; cdr3_aa: CASSQEHFNYGYTF; cdr3_nt: TGTGCCAGCAGCCAAGAACACTTCAACTATGGCTACACCTTC
d_call: NA; clone_size: NA; v_call: TRBV7-6; j_call: TRBJ1-5; cdr3_aa: CASSLASGAVQPQHF; cdr3_nt: TGTGCCAGCAGCTTAGCTAGCGGGGCTGTCCAGCCCCAGCATTTT
d_call: NA; clone_size: NA; v_call: TRBV5-1; j_call: TRBJ2-1; cdr3_aa: CASSLATGGLETQFF; cdr3_nt: TGCGCCAGCAGCTTGGCGACAGGCGGACTAGAGACCCAGTTCTTC
d_call: NA; clone_size: NA; v_call: TRBV9; j_call: TRBJ2-3; cdr3_aa: CASSPGSDPDTQYF; cdr3_nt: TGTGCCAGCAGCCCCGGTTCCGACCCAGATACGCAGTATTTT
d_call: NA; clone_size: NA; v_call: TRBV16; j_call: TRBJ2-7; cdr3_aa: CASSQVVDVSYEQYF; cdr3_nt: TGTGCCAGCAGCCAGGTGGTAGACGTTTCCTACGAGCAGTACTTC
d_call: NA; clone_size: few; v_call: TRBV6-5; j_call: TRBJ2-3; cdr3_aa: CASSSRRYTDTQYF; cdr3_nt: TGTGCCAGCAGTTCGCGGCGGTACACAGATACGCAGTATTTT
d_call: NA; clone_size: NA; v_call: TRBV7-2; j_call: TRBJ1-6; cdr3_aa: CASSLAGLDNSPLHF; cdr3_nt: TGTGCCAGCAGCTTAGCTGGGCTCGATAATTCACCCCTCCACTTT
d_call: NA; clone_size: NA; v_call: TRBV27; j_call: TRBJ2-5; cdr3_aa: CASGGLTSHQYF; cdr3_nt: TGTGCCAGCGGGGGATTGACTAGTCATCAGTACTTC
d_call: TRBD1; clone_size: NA; v_call: TRBV20-1; j_call: TRBJ1-2; cdr3_aa: CSARKVDRGQTDGYTF; cdr3_nt: TGCAGTGCTAGAAAGGTGGACAGGGGGCAAACGGATGGCTACACCTTC
d_call: NA; clone_size: many; v_call: TRBV2; j_call: TRBJ1-4; cdr3_aa: CASSVGGMNEKLFF; cdr3_nt: TGTGCCAGCAGTGTAGGGGGAATGAATGAAAAACTGTTTTTT
d_call: NA; clone_size: NA; v_call: TRBV5-1; j_call: TRBJ1-1; cdr3_aa: CASRQADREAFF; cdr3_nt: TGCGCCAGCAGACAGGCGGACAGAGAAGCTTTCTTT
d_call: TRBD2; clone_size: many; v_call: TRBV10-3; j_call: TRBJ2-3; cdr3_aa: CAISESGSGGAIGDTQYF; cdr3_nt: TGTGCCATCAGTGAGTCGGGTAGCGGGGGGGCCATCGGAGATACGCAGTATTTT
d_call: TRBD2; clone_size: many; v_call: TRBV6-2/TRBV6-3; j_call: TRBJ2-7; cdr3_aa: CASSYLSGETYEQYF; cdr3_nt: TGTGCCAGCAGTTACCTTAGCGGGGAGACCTACGAGCAGTACTTC